Below, one T cell receptor beta chain is given with its context. The table came from immunoSEQ multiplex PCR; TCRdb's copy has only in-frame clones and leaves some out. The table shows 70,000 to 95,000 clones, with approximately 90% occurring only once. The sample originates from a study of blood T cell repertoires in COVID-19. Study summary: T cells, B-cell-depleted T cells, or PBMCs supplied cDNA or gDNA.

V lost 5 bases and J 4 bases, leaving 11 bases between the germline ends. The CDR3 covers 13 residues. Looked up from germline, CDR1 is MNHEY and CDR2 is SVGEGT. The specimen sequenced was peripheral blood. The chain employs TRBV6-2 or TRBV6-3 and TRBJ1-2, with a tentative D call TRBD1 (5 bases). The sequence came from a woman of 80 years or more with active COVID-19. CDR3 protein: CASSRGGSYGYTF. The DNA of the CDR3 is TGTGCCAGCAGTAGGGGTGGATCCTATGGCTACACCTTC.